The present TCR beta chain was sequenced within a study of blood T cell repertoires in COVID-19. In the study overall: In each case, the material was cDNA or gDNA derived from T cells, B-cell-depleted T cells, or PBMCs.

Per germline, CDR1 KGHSH and CDR2 LQKENI. The CDR3 has 16 residues. V lost 3 bases to trimming and J lost 3 bases, with 17 bases between them. Per the authors' pipeline: Reference gene primer amplification gave estimated nucleated cell counts. Generated by immunoSEQ multiplex PCR, the TCRdb table keeps only in-frame clones and is missing some. That table is the source of V, J and clone size, and D and trimming were worked out from the DNA. The sample yields about 81,000 clones, 70% to 90% seen once. This TCR was recovered from a man in his 70s with acute or convalescent COVID-19. The V and J genes are TRBV18 and TRBJ1-1; the D gene is possibly TRBD1 (6 bases). Input material: peripheral blood. CDR3 in DNA: TGTGCCAGCTCACCGATAACAGGGAGTGTGGACACTGAAGCTTTCTTT. This encodes CASSPITGSVDTEAFF. Complete variable domain (other parts from reference TRBV18 and TRBJ1-1): NAGVMQNPRHLVRRRGQEARLRCSPMKGHSHVYWYRQLPEEGLKFMVYLQKENIIDESGMPKERFSAEFPKEGPSILRIQQVVRGDSAAYFCASSPITGSVDTEAFFGQGTRLTVV.